This TCR beta chain was retrieved from a study of CD8 T cells in Susac syndrome. A quantity of roughly 0.5 to 1 ug RNA underwent reverse transcription using random hexamers. Amplification of TCR beta CDR3 used immunoSEQ multiplex PCR across 54 Vbeta and 13 Jbeta. In TCRdb, the immunoSEQ multiplex PCR reads were re-called with MiXCR into one record per CDR3 protein. The repertoire consists of around 200,000 distinct CDR3 sequences, with roughly 94% occurring once and the leading ten covering around 0.093%. This clonotype appeared once. Per the germline V gene, CDR1 is DFQATT and CDR2 is SNEGSKA (reference sequence). The J segment lost 3 bases and the V segment lost 3 bases, leaving 11 bases of the junction unmatched. CDR3 length equals 16 residues.

The rearrangement links TRBV20-1 to TRBJ2-1; 7 bases align to TRBD2. The material sequenced was CD4+ T cells from PBMCs. The sequence was obtained from a human donor in good health. This chain's CDR3 is CSASESSGNSYNEQFF. CDR3 coding DNA: TGCAGTGCTAGTGAGTCTAGCGGAAATAGCTACAATGAGCAGTTCTTC.